This paragraph reports one TCR beta chain. This entry belongs to a study of OX40 agonist ivuxolimab in advanced cancers. At the level of the study: Males comprised 82.7% of the group, whose mean age was about 60 years (range roughly 20 to 85).

Trimming took 5 bases from V and 2 from J, leaving 16 bases between them. The germline V gene has CDR1 SGHRS and CDR2 YFSETQ. CDR3 length: 15 residues. The data were produced by immunoSEQ multiplex PCR, yet TCRdb's version contains in-frame clones alone and is incomplete. The sample consists of around 74,000 clones, 92% of them appearing once. The rearrangement uses TRBV5-1 and TRBJ2-5; D possibly corresponds to TRBD2 (5 bases). The sequencing here drew on CD4+ or CD8+ T cells sorted from blood, taken in a trial of the OX40 agonist ivuxolimab. This TCR derives from an adult with an advanced solid tumor such as melanoma, head and neck, liver or kidney cancer. For the CDR3, the DNA is TGCGCCAGCAGACCTAAAGCGGAAGGGCAAGAGACCCAGTACTTC. It is translated as CASRPKAEGQETQYF.